Listed here are 20 T cell receptor beta chains from one sample, sequenced in a study of cytomegalovirus exposure and HLA in healthy donors. Generated by immunoSEQ multiplex PCR, the TCRdb table keeps only in-frame clones and is missing some. This sample has about 250,000 clones; about 90% occur once, and the top ten carry 12%. Sequencing was done on a sample of PBMCs. The source of these receptors is a man aged 18 to 35 in good health and CMV-seropositive.

The chain recombines TRBV5-1 with TRBJ2-3; 11 nucleotides agree with TRBD2. Per germline, CDR1 SGHRS and CDR2 YFSETQ. Unmatched junction bases numbered 5, after V lost 4 bases and J lost 1 base. The CDR3 length is 16 residues. DNA for the CDR3: TGCGCCAGCAGCCCACAGACTAGCGGGGGCACAGATACGCAGTATTTT. This codes for CASSPQTSGGTDTQYF.

The chain couples TRBV6-1 to TRBJ2-7; maybe TRBD2 (6 bases). CDR1 is MNHNS, CDR2 SASEGT, per germline. The CDR3 spans 14 residues. Trimming took 7 bases from V and 0 from J, leaving 13 bases between them. CDR3 coding DNA: TGTGCCAGCATGAGCGGGTCGTTCTCCTACGAGCAGTACTTC. This encodes CASMSGSFSYEQYF.

The chain has TRBV7-9 and TRBJ2-7, with D tentatively TRBD1 (5 bases). The CDR3 loop spans 14 amino acids. Trimming took 1 base from V and 5 from J, leaving 12 bases between them. Per germline, CDR1 SEHNR and CDR2 FQNEAQ (reference sequence). CDR3 sequence (DNA): TGTGCCAGCAGCTTAGAAGCCAGGGTGGACGAGCAGTACTTC. Translated: CASSLEARVDEQYF.

The chain recombines TRBV9 with TRBJ2-1; 7 bases are a match to TRBD2. V was clipped by 3 bases and J by 9 bases; unmatched bases: 21. Germline CDR1 is SGDLS and CDR2 is YYNGEE. This CDR3 has 18 amino acids. The DNA of the CDR3 is TGTGCCAGCAGCGAGACCCCCAGGGTGGGAGGACTAGGATCTGAGCAGTTCTTC. Protein sequence: CASSETPRVGGLGSEQFF.

This chain connects TRBV15 to TRBJ1-2, with TRBD1 identical over 8 bases. This CDR3 region has 17 residues. Losses at the gene ends were 2 bases for V and 3 bases for J; bases not matched to a gene: 11. Germline V gene sequence: CDR1 LNHNV, CDR2 YYDKDF (reference sequence). This CDR3 reads CATSRRGSQTGDYGYTF. The CDR3 nucleotides read TGTGCCACCAGCAGAAGGGGATCCCAGACAGGGGACTATGGCTACACCTTC.

This chain links TRBV2 with TRBJ2-3; D remains ambiguous. Germline V gene sequence: CDR1 SNHLY, CDR2 FYNNEI. Between the trimmed V and J ends, which lost 4 bases and 1 base, there was a span of 15 bases. The CDR3 has 16 amino acids. In DNA, the CDR3 is TGTGCCAGCAGTGTCGGCTACCAGAGCCGCACAGATACGCAGTATTTT. As protein: CASSVGYQSRTDTQYF.

This clone was picked up one time. V is TRBV5-4 and J is TRBJ2-7; 7 nucleotides agree with TRBD2. CDR1 and CDR2 from the germline V gene are SGHNT and YYREEE (reference sequence). The CDR3 has 15 residues. The V segment lost 4 bases and the J segment 2 bases; nucleotides outside the gene matches: 9. The CDR3 is CASSPGGLTTYEQYF. For the CDR3, the DNA is TGTGCCAGCAGCCCCGGGGGACTAACGACCTACGAGCAGTACTTC.

This sequence joins TRBV27 and TRBJ2-7; TRBD1 agrees at 8 bases. The CDR3 length is 16 residues. The trim removed 5 bases at V and 0 bases at J, leaving 9 bases unmatched. Germline V gene sequence: CDR1 MNHEY, CDR2 SMNVEV (reference sequence). The CDR3 here is CASSPSTGESSYEQYF. DNA of the CDR3: TGTGCCAGCAGTCCATCGACAGGGGAAAGCTCCTACGAGCAGTACTTC.

The J gene is TRBJ2-2, the V gene TRBV5-1; a weak D match, TRBD2 (6 bases). V lost 0 bases and J lost 1, with 16 bases in between. The length of the CDR3 is 18 residues. Germline CDR1 SGHRS, CDR2 YFSETQ. In DNA form, the CDR3 reads TGCGCCAGCAGCTTGGGGAAGTTTGGAGGGCTGAACACCGGGGAGCTGTTTTTT. It codes for CASSLGKFGGLNTGELFF.

The J gene is TRBJ2-7, the V gene TRBV29-1, with 12 bases that match TRBD2. Germline V lookup: CDR1 SQVTM, CDR2 ANQGSEA. There are 15 residues in the CDR3. V gave up 4 bases and J gave up 6 bases; unmatched junction bases: 10. The CDR3 region is CSVGRTSGERSEQYF. The DNA of the CDR3 is TGCAGCGTTGGTCGGACTAGCGGGGAGAGGTCCGAGCAGTACTTC.

The chain couples TRBV4-3 to TRBJ1-2; tentatively, D is TRBD1 (5 bases). The V and J ends lost 5 bases and 7 bases respectively, with 20 bases between them. This CDR3 contains 15 residues. CDR1 and CDR2 from the germline V gene are LGHNA and YSLEER. The DNA for the CDR3 is TGCGCCAGCAGCATTGAAGACAGCTCATCAGGTGGCTACACCTTC. It yields the protein CASSIEDSSSGGYTF.

This chain uses TRBV19 with TRBJ1-4, with 10 bases matching TRBD1. This CDR3 has 15 residues. V lost 5 bases and J lost 8; bases outside the gene matches: 8. Germline V gene lookup returns CDR1 LNHDA and CDR2 SQIVND (reference sequence). The CDR3 DNA reads TGTGCCAGTAGTCGGACAGGGGGTCCGGGCGAAAAACTGTTTTTT. Residues: CASSRTGGPGEKLFF.

The sample holds one count of this clone. J is TRBJ2-7 and V is TRBV27, with D perhaps matching TRBD1 (5 bases). V lost 5 bases and J lost 0, with 11 bases in between. The CDR3 loop spans 14 amino acids. Germline values: CDR1 MNHEY, CDR2 SMNVEV (reference sequence). DNA for the CDR3: TGTGCCAGCAGTGAGCACAGGTTCTCCTACGAGCAGTACTTC. The encoded protein is CASSEHRFSYEQYF.

The chain has TRBV6-6 and TRBJ2-5, with D unclear. Germline CDR1 MNHNY, CDR2 SVGAGI (reference sequence). The CDR3 totals 15 residues. Trimming pared 2 bases from V and 2 bases from J, leaving 12 bases between. The chain's CDR3 is CASSYPHGQQETQYF. In nucleotides, the CDR3 is TGTGCCAGCAGTTACCCCCATGGGCAGCAAGAGACCCAGTACTTC.

This chain links TRBV28 with TRBJ1-1; the D gene is possibly TRBD1 (5 bases). The V and J ends lost 4 bases and 1 base respectively, with 13 bases between them. This CDR3 spans 15 amino acids. The germline gives CDR1 MDHEN, CDR2 SYDVKM. CDR3 coding DNA: TGTGCCAGCAGTTATTTCGGGGCAGGGAACACTGAAGCTTTCTTT. Translation gives CASSYFGAGNTEAFF.

The CDR3 nucleotides read TGCAGCGTGCTAGCGGGAGGGCCCGGCGGGGAGCTGTTTTTT. This gives the protein CSVLAGGPGGELFF. The V gene is TRBV29-1, the J gene TRBJ2-2, with 12 bases lining up with TRBD2. After removal of 6 bases from V and 7 bases from J, the junction contained 6 bases not matched to a gene. This CDR3 is 14 amino acids long. The germline V gene encodes CDR1 SQVTM and CDR2 ANQGSEA.

This clone was detected only once. This chain connects TRBV11-3 to TRBJ2-5, with D unresolved. Trimming removed 1 base at V and 7 bases at J, with 10 bases between. This CDR3 is 13 amino acids long. From germline, CDR1 is SGHNT and CDR2 YENEEA. The CDR3 nucleotides are TGTGCCAGCAGCTTAGTTGGTTCGGGGACCCAGTACTTC. This translates into CASSLVGSGTQYF.

The chain is built from TRBV2 and TRBJ1-1; 9 bases fit TRBD1. V lost 7 bases and J lost 11; bases outside the gene matches: 2. Germline V gene data show CDR1 as SNHLY and CDR2 as FYNNEI. This CDR3 has 10 amino acids. The CDR3 DNA is TGTGCCAGCAAAGGGACAGGGGCTTTCTTT. Translating gives CASKGTGAFF.

J is TRBJ2-6 and V is TRBV10-3; 7 bases line up with TRBD1. Germline CDR1 and CDR2: ENHRY and SYGVKD. The CDR3 totals 20 residues. Germline trimming cut 4 bases from V and 0 bases from J; bases unmatched to any gene: 15. DNA for the CDR3: TGTGCCATCAGTGGGTCGTTCAGACAGGGAACTCCCTCTGGGGCCAACGTCCTGACTTTC. Protein: CAISGSFRQGTPSGANVLTF.

The rearrangement links TRBV6-6 to TRBJ1-2; D gene ambiguous. The CDR3 runs 13 residues. V lost 8 bases, J lost 4 bases, and 14 bases lay in between. Germline V gives CDR1 MNHNY, CDR2 SVGAGI (reference sequence). The CDR3 DNA follows: TGTGCCAGCTGGACGGCGGAGTCCTATGGCTACACCTTC. It specifies CASWTAESYGYTF.